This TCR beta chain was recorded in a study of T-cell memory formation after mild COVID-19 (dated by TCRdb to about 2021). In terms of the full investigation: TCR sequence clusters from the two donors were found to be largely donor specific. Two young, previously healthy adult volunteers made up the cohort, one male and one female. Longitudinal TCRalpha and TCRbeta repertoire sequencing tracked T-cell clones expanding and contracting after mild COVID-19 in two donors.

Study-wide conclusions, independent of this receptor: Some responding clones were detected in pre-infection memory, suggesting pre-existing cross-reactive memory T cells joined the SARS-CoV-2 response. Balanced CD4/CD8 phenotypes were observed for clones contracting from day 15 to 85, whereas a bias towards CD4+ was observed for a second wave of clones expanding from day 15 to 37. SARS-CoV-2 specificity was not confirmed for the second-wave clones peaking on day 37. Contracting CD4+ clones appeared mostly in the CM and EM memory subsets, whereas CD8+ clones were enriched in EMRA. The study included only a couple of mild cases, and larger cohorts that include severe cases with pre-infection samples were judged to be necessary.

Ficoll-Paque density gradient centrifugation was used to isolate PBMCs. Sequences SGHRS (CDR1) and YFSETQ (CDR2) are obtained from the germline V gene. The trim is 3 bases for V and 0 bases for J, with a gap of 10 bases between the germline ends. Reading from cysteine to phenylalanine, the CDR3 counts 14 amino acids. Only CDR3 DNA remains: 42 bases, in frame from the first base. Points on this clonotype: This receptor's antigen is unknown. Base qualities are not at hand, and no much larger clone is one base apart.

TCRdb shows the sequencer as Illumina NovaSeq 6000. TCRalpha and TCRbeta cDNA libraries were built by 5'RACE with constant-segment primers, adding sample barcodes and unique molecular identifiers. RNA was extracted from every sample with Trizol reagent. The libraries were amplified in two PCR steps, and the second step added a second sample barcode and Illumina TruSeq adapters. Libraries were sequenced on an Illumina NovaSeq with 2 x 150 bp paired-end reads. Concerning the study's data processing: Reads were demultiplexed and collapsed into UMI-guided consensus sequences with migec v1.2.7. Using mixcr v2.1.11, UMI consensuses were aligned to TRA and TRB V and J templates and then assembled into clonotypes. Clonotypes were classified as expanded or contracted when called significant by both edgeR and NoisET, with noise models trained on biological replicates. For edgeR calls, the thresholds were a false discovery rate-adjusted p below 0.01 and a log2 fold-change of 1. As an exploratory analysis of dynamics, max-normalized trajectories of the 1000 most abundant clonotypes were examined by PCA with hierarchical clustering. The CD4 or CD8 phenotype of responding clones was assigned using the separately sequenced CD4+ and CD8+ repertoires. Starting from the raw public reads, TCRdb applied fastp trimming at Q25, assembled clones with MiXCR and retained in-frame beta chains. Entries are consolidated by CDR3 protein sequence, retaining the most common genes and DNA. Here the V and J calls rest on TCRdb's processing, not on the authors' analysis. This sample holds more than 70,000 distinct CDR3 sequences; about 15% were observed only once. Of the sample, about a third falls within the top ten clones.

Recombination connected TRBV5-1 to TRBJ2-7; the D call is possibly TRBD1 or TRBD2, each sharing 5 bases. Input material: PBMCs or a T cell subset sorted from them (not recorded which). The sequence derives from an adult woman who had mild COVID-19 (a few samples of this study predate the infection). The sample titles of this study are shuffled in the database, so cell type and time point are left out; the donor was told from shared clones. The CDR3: CASSSGTLSYEQYF. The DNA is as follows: TGCGCCAGCAGCTCGGGGACCCTCTCCTACGAGCAGTACTTC. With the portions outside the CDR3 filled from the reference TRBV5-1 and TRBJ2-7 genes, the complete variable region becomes KAGVTQTPRYLIKTRGQQVTLSCSPISGHRSVSWYQQTPGQGLQFLFEYFSETQRNKGNFPGRFSGRQFSNSRSEMNVSTLELGDSALYLCASSSGTLSYEQYFGPGTRLTVT.